This T cell receptor (beta chain) was captured by sequencing in a study of blood T cell repertoires in COVID-19. Measured with immunoSEQ multiplex PCR; TCRdb has only the in-frame clones, and not every one. Of some 150,000 clones listed, about 90% were seen once; the top ten hold approximately 40%. The V end was cut by 0 bases, the J end by 4 bases, with 12 bases between. The CDR3 is 15 residues long. The germline CDR1 and CDR2 sequences are LGHNA and YSLEER. The origin of this receptor is a man aged 45-65 years who had recovered from COVID-19. Sequencing used peripheral blood. V gene TRBV4-3 combines with J gene TRBJ1-2; D not certain. CDR3 in amino acids: CASSQDLQVRYGYTF. Here the CDR3 DNA reads TGCGCCAGCAGCCAAGATCTGCAGGTGCGCTATGGCTACACCTTC.